The 19 T cell receptor beta chains in this list originate from one sample, sequenced in a study of post-analysis software for immune sequencing data. TCR beta libraries were prepared from cDNA with unique molecular identifiers. TCRdb reanalysed the PCR reads using MiXCR and keeps one entry per CDR3 protein. The profile covers hundreds of thousands of distinct CDR3 sequences, with around 60% appearing a single time and roughly 10% taken by the ten largest. These receptors are not linked to any known antigen. Regarding the study as a whole: Included in a set of roughly five TRBV segments more frequent in patients than controls were TRBV5-6, TRBV5-1 and TRBV20-1.

Source material: blood. These receptors were collected from a girl aged 2-15 years with multiple sclerosis.

V usage is TRBV6-1 and J usage is TRBJ2-1, with 7 bases lining up with TRBD1. CDR1 MNHNS and CDR2 SASEGT come from the germline V gene. There are 16 residues in the CDR3. V was clipped by 3 bases and J by 7 bases; unmatched bases: 12. The CDR3 here is CASSDKNRGNRNEQFF. The CDR3 bases are TGTGCCAGCAGTGATAAAAACAGGGGAAATAGGAATGAGCAGTTCTTC.

This clonotype was seen more than once but under ten times. The gene calls are TRBV5-1 and TRBJ2-1; D may correspond to TRBD1 or TRBD2 (5 bases each). From germline, CDR1 is SGHRS and CDR2 YFSETQ. V was clipped by 0 bases and J by 6 bases, with 10 bases between them. This CDR3 comprises 14 residues. CDR3 sequence reads: CASSLAGTGNEQFF. The CDR3 bases are TGCGCCAGCAGCTTGGCCGGGACGGGCAATGAGCAGTTCTTC. Together with reference TRBV5-1 and TRBJ2-1, the CDR3 gives the full variable domain: KAGVTQTPRYLIKTRGQQVTLSCSPISGHRSVSWYQQTPGQGLQFLFEYFSETQRNKGNFPGRFSGRQFSNSRSEMNVSTLELGDSALYLCASSLAGTGNEQFFGPGTRLTVL.

The chain joins TRBV5-1 to TRBJ2-7; 16 bases align to TRBD2. The CDR3 extends over 17 amino acids. Looked up from germline, CDR1 is SGHRS and CDR2 is YFSETQ. Trimming at V came to 0 bases and at J to 2 bases, leaving 2 bases not matched to a gene. The CDR3 bases are TGCGCCAGCAGCTTGGAGGGACTAGCGGGAGGGACCTACGAGCAGTACTTC. It is translated as CASSLEGLAGGTYEQYF.

The V gene is TRBV9, the J gene TRBJ1-1; D unclear. There are 13 residues in the CDR3. Germline V lookup: CDR1 SGDLS, CDR2 YYNGEE. The ends were cut back, 1 base at V and 4 bases at J, with 8 bases in the middle. This chain's CDR3 is CASSVRGGTEAFF. The CDR3 DNA follows: TGTGCCAGCAGCGTAAGAGGTGGCACTGAAGCTTTCTTT.

The chain joins TRBV11-2 to TRBJ2-5, with a possible D match to TRBD1 (5 bases). Germline CDR1 reads SGHAT; CDR2 reads FQNNGV. V was trimmed by 6 bases and J by 5 bases, leaving 10 bases between them. The length of the CDR3 is 12 residues. The CDR3 loop is CASSKGLETQYF. CDR3 coding DNA: TGTGCCAGCAGTAAGGGGTTGGAGACCCAGTACTTC.

The genes are TRBV10-3 and TRBJ2-7; no reliable D call. V lost 7 bases and J 1 base, leaving 11 bases between the germline ends. CDR1 is ENHRY and CDR2 is SYGVKD in the germline V gene. CDR3 length: 13 residues. Written as DNA, the CDR3 is TGTGCCATCAACGACGGCGGTTCCTACGAGCAGTACTTC. Translation gives CAINDGGSYEQYF.

The chain recombines TRBV5-1 with TRBJ1-2; D gene ambiguous. V dropped 3 bases and J dropped 8 bases, with 14 bases sitting between them. The CDR3 loop spans 13 amino acids. CDR1 SGHRS and CDR2 YFSETQ come from the germline V gene. CDR3: CASSSRTTYGYTF. The CDR3 DNA sequence: TGCGCCAGCAGCTCGCGGACGACCTACGGCTACACCTTC.

The chain employs TRBV28 and TRBJ2-7; TRBD1 aligns across 9 bases. The V gene end was trimmed by 7 bases and the J gene end by 6 bases; junction bases not matched to a gene: 7. This CDR3 is built from 13 residues. Germline values: CDR1 MDHEN, CDR2 SYDVKM. The CDR3 nucleotides are TGTGCCAGCACCACAGGGGGCGAACCCGAGCAGTACTTC. This sequence encodes CASTTGGEPEQYF.

V is TRBV20-1 and J is TRBJ2-2, with a possible D match to TRBD1 (6 bases). CDR1 is DFQATT, CDR2 SNEGSKA, per germline (reference sequence). The CDR3 consists of 15 residues. Trimming left V 0 bases short and J 7 bases short, with 15 bases between. The CDR3 coding sequence is TGCAGTGCTAGAGATAAAGGGGGTGACGGCGGGGAGCTGTTTTTT. Encoded protein: CSARDKGGDGGELFF.

This clonotype was counted many times. The chain employs TRBV3-1 and TRBJ2-1; possible D gene TRBD1, 6 bases. Germline lookup yields CDR1 LGHDT and CDR2 YNNKEL (reference sequence). V lost 5 bases and J lost 1, with 12 bases in between. The CDR3 sequence is 15 residues long. The CDR3 nucleotides are TGTGCCAGCAGCTACCAGGGGAATTCCTACAATGAGCAGTTCTTC. The encoded protein is CASSYQGNSYNEQFF.

The chain links TRBV7-8 to TRBJ2-1; 11 nucleotides line up with TRBD2. V dropped 4 bases and J dropped 8; count of bases not matched to a gene: 7. The germline V gene encodes CDR1 SGHVS and CDR2 FQNEAQ. There are 15 residues in the CDR3. CDR3 in DNA: TGTGCCAGCAGCTCCGTAGCGGGGGGGCAATATGAGCAGTTCTTC. It is translated as CASSSVAGGQYEQFF.

The chain links TRBV20-1 to TRBJ2-1; D possibly corresponds to TRBD1 (7 bases). Trimming took off 6 bases at V and 4 bases at J, with 16 bases between the two ends. This CDR3 is 14 amino acids long. Germline values: CDR1 DFQATT, CDR2 SNEGSKA (reference sequence). This CDR3 reads CSAGGGAMYNEQFF. In DNA, the CDR3 is TGCAGTGCCGGAGGGGGCGCCATGTACAATGAGCAGTTCTTC.

This chain connects TRBV7-9 to TRBJ2-7; TRBD2 aligns across 10 bases. The CDR3 contains 17 residues. The V gene end was trimmed by 5 bases and the J gene end by 2 bases; junction bases not matched to a gene: 12. CDR1 SEHNR and CDR2 FQNEAQ come from the germline V gene (reference sequence). This CDR3 reads CASSPGFLAGVAYEQYF. Written as DNA, the CDR3 is TGTGCCAGCAGCCCGGGTTTTCTAGCGGGAGTGGCCTACGAGCAGTACTTC.

This clonotype has just a few counts. The chain recombines TRBV7-9 with TRBJ2-5; D not certain. Trimming stripped 2 bases from V and 4 bases from J, with 5 bases between. The CDR3 consists of 12 residues. Germline-derived CDR1 and CDR2 are SEHNR and FQNEAQ (reference sequence). The CDR3 DNA reads TGTGCCAGCAGCTTAAAGTCAGAGACCCAGTACTTC. It encodes CASSLKSETQYF. Full variable domain (missing parts from reference TRBV7-9 and TRBJ2-5): DTGVSQNPRHKITKRGQNVTFRCDPISEHNRLYWYRQTLGQGPEFLTYFQNEAQLEKSRLLSDRFSAERPKGSFSTLEIQRTEQGDSAMYLCASSLKSETQYFGPGTRLLVL.

This chain uses TRBV3-1 with TRBJ2-4; 7 bases agree with TRBD2. The assigned J gene may be wrong: the sequence end matches TRBJ2-7 better. CDR1 is LGHDT, CDR2 YNNKEL, per germline (reference sequence). CDR3 length: 15 residues. The CDR3 DNA reads TGTGCCAGCAGCCAAGAATTCGCGGGAGCCCCCGAGCAGTACTTC. Translation: CASSQEFAGAPEQYF.

The chain employs TRBV12-3 or TRBV12-4 and TRBJ2-3; 7 bases map to TRBD1. Trimming cost V 2 bases and J 3 bases; bases outside gene matches: 8. The CDR3 spans 16 residues. The CDR3: CASSLRKGAQTDTQYF. CDR3 DNA sequence: TGTGCCAGCAGTTTACGGAAGGGGGCGCAGACAGATACGCAGTATTTT.

This chain joins TRBV12-3 or TRBV12-4 and TRBJ2-6; D not certain. V lost 6 bases, J lost 2 bases, and 11 bases lay in between. This CDR3 contains 15 residues. The CDR3 nucleotides are TGTGCCAGCAGCTCCGCAGTTCCTGGGGCCAACGTCCTGACTTTC. Its translation: CASSSAVPGANVLTF.

This clonotype was counted once. This chain joins TRBV14 and TRBJ2-5; D unclear. With 4 bases removed from V and 4 bases from J, the gap between germline ends came to 10 bases. The germline gives CDR1 SGHDN, CDR2 FVKESK. CDR3 length: 13 residues. This chain's CDR3 is CASSRYSGETQYF. As DNA, the CDR3 is TGTGCCAGCAGCCGGTATTCCGGAGAGACCCAGTACTTC. The whole variable domain, filled in from reference TRBV14 and TRBJ2-5, reads EAGVTQFPSHSVIEKGQTVTLRCDPISGHDNLYWYRRVMGKEIKFLLHFVKESKQDESGMPNNRFLAERTGGTYSTLKVQPAELEDSGVYFCASSRYSGETQYFGPGTRLLVL.

The chain employs TRBV20-1 and TRBJ2-5; TRBD2 matches 13 bases. Germline assignment: CDR1 DFQATT and CDR2 SNEGSKA (reference sequence). The V gene end was trimmed by 5 bases and the J gene end by 4 bases; junction bases not matched to a gene: 7. The CDR3 sequence is 15 residues long. As DNA, the CDR3 is TGCAGTGCTGTGGCCGGGACTAGCGGGACAGAGACCCAGTACTTC. It translates to CSAVAGTSGTETQYF.